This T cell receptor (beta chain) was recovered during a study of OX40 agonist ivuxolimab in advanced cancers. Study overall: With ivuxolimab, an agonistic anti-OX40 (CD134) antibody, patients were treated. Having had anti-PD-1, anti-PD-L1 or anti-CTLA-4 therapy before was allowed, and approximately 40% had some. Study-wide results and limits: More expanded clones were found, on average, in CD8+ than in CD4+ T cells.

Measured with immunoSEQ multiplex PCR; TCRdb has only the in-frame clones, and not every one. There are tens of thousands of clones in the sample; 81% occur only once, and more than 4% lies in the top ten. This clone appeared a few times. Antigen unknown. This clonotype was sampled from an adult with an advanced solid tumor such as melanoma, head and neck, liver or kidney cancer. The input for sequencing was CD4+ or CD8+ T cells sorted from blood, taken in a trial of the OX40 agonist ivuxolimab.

The chain's CDR3 is CASSHDSGGANEQFF. In nucleotides, the CDR3 is TGCGCCAGCAGCCATGATAGCGGGGGGGCCAATGAGCAGTTCTTC. The chain uses TRBV4-1 and TRBJ2-1; 11 nucleotides align to TRBD2. The germline gives CDR1 MGHRA, CDR2 YSYEKL. The ends lost 3 bases at V and 6 bases at J; junction bases unmatched: 4. This CDR3 region has 15 residues.